This entry lists 30 T cell receptor beta chains sequenced from one sample in a study of cytomegalovirus exposure and HLA in healthy donors. Clones were sequenced by immunoSEQ multiplex PCR, and TCRdb holds only the in-frame ones, with some missing. The sample shows 150,000 to 170,000 clones, approximately 86% of them seen only once. Specimen: PBMCs. Receptors originate from a man between 18 and 29 years old in good health and CMV-seropositive.

J is TRBJ2-7 and V is TRBV13, with a weak D call TRBD1 (6 bases). CDR3 length: 15 residues. From germline, CDR1 is PRHDT and CDR2 FYEKMQ (reference sequence). The ends were cut back, 7 bases at V and 7 bases at J, with 23 bases in the middle. The CDR3 spells CASTNPPTGPREQYF. Written as DNA, the CDR3 is TGTGCCAGCACCAACCCCCCGACAGGACCTAGGGAGCAGTACTTC.

In its sample, this clone was seen once. The gene calls are TRBV7-2 and TRBJ1-1; D is ambiguous. This CDR3 has 13 amino acids. CDR1 SGHTA and CDR2 FQGNSA come from the germline V gene. Between the trimmed V and J ends, which lost 2 bases and 8 bases, there was a span of 12 bases. CDR3 DNA: TGTGCCAGCAGCTTACTTCGGGTGAGGGAAGCTTTCTTT. Protein: CASSLLRVREAFF. Full variable domain (remainder filled in from reference TRBV7-2 and TRBJ1-1): GAGVSQSPSNKVTEKGKDVELRCDPISGHTALYWYRQSLGQGLEFLIYFQGNSAPDKSGLPSDRFSAERTGGSVSTLTIQRTQQEDSAVYLCASSLLRVREAFFGQGTRLTVV.

The chain links TRBV9 to TRBJ2-3, with 10 nucleotides matching TRBD2. The CDR3 has 18 amino acids. Germline-derived CDR1 and CDR2 are SGDLS and YYNGEE. Trimming cost V 0 bases and J 2 bases; bases outside gene matches: 9. The CDR3 is CASSVANRTSGITDTQYF. The CDR3, as DNA: TGTGCCAGCAGCGTAGCTAACAGAACTAGCGGGATCACAGATACGCAGTATTTT.

This chain links TRBV6-5 with TRBJ2-1, with a possible D match to TRBD2 (6 bases). The CDR3 sequence is 15 residues long. The ends were cut back, 5 bases at V and 8 bases at J, with 19 bases in the middle. The germline gives CDR1 MNHEY, CDR2 SVGAGI. CDR3 loop: CASSGPGLGIYEQFF. The CDR3, as DNA: TGTGCCAGCAGTGGACCGGGACTGGGGATATATGAGCAGTTCTTC.

The J gene is TRBJ2-1, the V gene TRBV4-3; TRBD2 agrees at 13 bases. V lost 2 bases, J lost 1 base, and 8 bases stayed unmatched. There are 19 residues in the CDR3. Germline loops: CDR1 LGHNA, CDR2 YSLEER. DNA for the CDR3: TGCGCCAGCAGCCAATCCACTGGACTAGCGGGGGATTCCTACAATGAGCAGTTCTTC. Its protein is CASSQSTGLAGDSYNEQFF.

The CDR3 spells CASSVRTGAEGSYGYTF. The CDR3 coding sequence is TGTGCCAGCAGCGTCCGGACAGGAGCGGAGGGGAGCTATGGCTACACCTTC. The chain recombines TRBV13 with TRBJ1-2; TRBD1 matches 7 bases. The J segment lost 4 bases and the V segment lost 5 bases, leaving 16 bases of the junction unmatched. This CDR3 comprises 17 residues. The germline CDR1 and CDR2 sequences are PRHDT and FYEKMQ (reference sequence).

As to this clone: Sequence at one end of the junction differs from germline and may be a read error. V usage is TRBV27 and J usage is TRBJ2-7; D possibly corresponds to TRBD1 (7 bases). From germline, CDR1 is MNHEY and CDR2 SMNVEV (reference sequence). This CDR3 has 15 residues. CDR3 amino acids: CATTTQGGISDEQYF. In nucleotides, the CDR3 is TGTGCCACCACGACTCAGGGGGGTATCTCCGACGAGCAGTACTTC.

V and J are TRBV25-1 and TRBJ1-1; D call uncertain. CDR3 length equals 13 residues. V gave up 3 bases and J gave up 3 bases, with 8 bases separating them. CDR1 is MGHDK, CDR2 SYGVNS, per germline. For the CDR3, the DNA is TGTGCCAGCAGTGAGCTATGGTACACTGAAGCTTTCTTT. It codes for CASSELWYTEAFF.

V and J are TRBV6-5 and TRBJ1-2, with D unclear. Germline V gives CDR1 MNHEY, CDR2 SVGAGI. The CDR3 is 12 amino acids. Trimming pared 6 bases from V and 7 bases from J, leaving 12 bases between. CDR3 in amino acids: CASRPGVLGYTF. CDR3 DNA: TGTGCCAGCAGACCCGGGGTGCTTGGCTACACCTTC.

The chain uses TRBV7-8 and TRBJ1-2; possible D gene TRBD1, 6 bases. Germline values: CDR1 SGHVS, CDR2 FQNEAQ. CDR3 length: 16 residues. Trimming removed 1 base at V and 5 bases at J, with 17 bases between. The CDR3: CASSLGGRQAQYGYTF. The CDR3 bases are TGTGCCAGCAGCTTAGGGGGGCGACAGGCGCAGTATGGCTACACCTTC.

This rearrangement joins TRBV2 to TRBJ1-1, with TRBD1 as a possible D gene (6 bases). Germline V lookup: CDR1 SNHLY, CDR2 FYNNEI. The CDR3 consists of 14 residues. Trimming stripped 9 bases from V and 1 base from J, with 15 bases between. This CDR3 is CARLPTGSNTEAFF. The CDR3 DNA reads as TGTGCCAGACTCCCCACAGGGTCGAACACTGAAGCTTTCTTT.

The chain combines TRBV23-1 with TRBJ1-1, with unresolved D. TRBV23-1 is assigned to the ORF class and has an uncertain function. CDR3 length: 15 amino acids. Trimming left V 3 bases short and J 4 bases short, with 15 bases between. The CDR3 DNA follows: TGCGCCAGCAGTCATCGGGAGGGAAAGGGCACTGAAGCTTTCTTT. It codes for CASSHREGKGTEAFF.

This chain connects TRBV11-1 to TRBJ2-2; maybe TRBD1 (6 bases). Trimming took off 1 base at V and 3 bases at J, with 12 bases between the two ends. The CDR3 contains 16 residues. The germline CDR1 and CDR2 sequences are SGHAT and FQDESV (reference sequence). Here the CDR3 DNA reads TGTGCCAGCAGCTTAGGTCAGGGGTGGGACACCGGGGAGCTGTTTTTT. Translated, it gives CASSLGQGWDTGELFF.

The gene calls are TRBV27 and TRBJ1-1; D is ambiguous. CDR1 MNHEY and CDR2 SMNVEV come from the germline V gene (reference sequence). This CDR3 is 15 amino acids long. The germline V and J ends were trimmed by 1 base and 1 base, with 10 bases remaining between them. The CDR3 nucleotides read TGTGCCAGCAGTTTATTCGCAGGCTGGAACACTGAAGCTTTCTTT. Its protein is CASSLFAGWNTEAFF.

The rearrangement uses TRBV6-5 and TRBJ1-3; D possibly corresponds to TRBD1 (6 bases). Looked up from germline, CDR1 is MNHEY and CDR2 is SVGAGI. The CDR3 is 14 amino acids. The V end was cut by 7 bases, the J end by 0 bases, with 10 bases between. The CDR3 loop reads CASTTGSSGNTIYF. As DNA, the CDR3 is TGTGCCAGCACAACAGGGAGCTCTGGAAACACCATATATTTT.

J is TRBJ1-5 and V is TRBV30, with D possibly matching TRBD1 (6 bases). The CDR3 loop spans 14 amino acids. V was cut by 3 bases and J by 0 bases, with 9 bases left in between. Germline loops: CDR1 GTSNPN, CDR2 SVGIG (reference sequence). The CDR3 reads CAWRAQGSNQPQHF. The CDR3, as DNA: TGTGCCTGGAGGGCACAGGGTAGCAATCAGCCCCAGCATTTT.

J is TRBJ1-1 and V is TRBV6-6; a possible D gene is TRBD1 (5 bases). CDR3 length: 13 amino acids. The germline V and J ends were trimmed by 2 bases and 8 bases, with 12 bases remaining between them. The germline V gene encodes CDR1 MNHNY and CDR2 SVGAGI (reference sequence). The CDR3 reads CASSYVRAGEAFF. Here the CDR3 DNA reads TGTGCCAGCAGTTACGTTAGGGCAGGGGAAGCTTTCTTT.

The chain is built from TRBV2 and TRBJ1-4, with D possibly matching TRBD1 (5 bases). V gave up 7 bases and J gave up 5 bases, with 14 bases separating them. The V gene's germline CDR1 is SNHLY and CDR2 FYNNEI. CDR3 length: 14 amino acids. This CDR3 is CASNQGGSNEKLFF. CDR3 DNA sequence: TGTGCCAGCAACCAGGGAGGGTCGAATGAAAAACTGTTTTTT.

The chain recombines TRBV7-2 with TRBJ1-6; a weak D match, TRBD1 (6 bases). CDR1 and CDR2 (germline): SGHTA, FQGNSA. Trimming took off 3 bases at V and 9 bases at J, with 15 bases between the two ends. This CDR3 has 15 residues. This CDR3 is CASSLYREGGSPLHF. The CDR3 nucleotides are TGTGCCAGCAGCTTGTATCGGGAAGGGGGTTCACCCCTCCACTTT. Filled out from reference TRBV7-2 and TRBJ1-6, the complete variable domain reads GAGVSQSPSNKVTEKGKDVELRCDPISGHTALYWYRQSLGQGLEFLIYFQGNSAPDKSGLPSDRFSAERTGGSVSTLTIQRTQQEDSAVYLCASSLYREGGSPLHFGNGTRLTVT.

The J gene is TRBJ2-1, the V gene TRBV29-1; tentatively, D is TRBD2 (7 bases). The CDR3 contains 14 residues. Germline assignment: CDR1 SQVTM and CDR2 ANQGSEA. Trimming stripped 5 bases from V and 2 bases from J, with 13 bases between. DNA of the CDR3: TGCAGCGTTAGGGGGGGCCCCGCCTACAATGAGCAGTTCTTC. Protein sequence: CSVRGGPAYNEQFF.

The rearrangement uses TRBV19 and TRBJ1-3, with D possibly matching TRBD1 (6 bases). This CDR3 contains 15 residues. CDR1 and CDR2 from the germline V gene are LNHDA and SQIVND (reference sequence). Deletions cut 8 bases from V and 0 bases from J, with 14 bases between. The CDR3 coding sequence is TGTGCCAGTTCCGGGACACCTCGCTCTGGAAACACCATATATTTT. This codes for CASSGTPRSGNTIYF.

The chain joins TRBV12-2 to TRBJ1-4; TRBD1 is taken as the D call from the table, unchecked against the DNA. TRBV12-2 is tagged as a pseudogene. This CDR3 region has 16 residues. CDR3 DNA sequence: TGTGCAAGTCGCCCCCAATCAGGGCAGTGGGGTGAAAAACTGTTTTTT. Translation gives CASRPQSGQWGEKLFF.

This chain connects TRBV30 to TRBJ2-7, with TRBD1 as a possible D gene (6 bases). CDR3 length equals 11 residues. Germline V lookup: CDR1 GTSNPN, CDR2 SVGIG (reference sequence). The V end was cut by 4 bases, the J end by 4 bases, with 8 bases between. CDR3 residues: CAWNRAYEQYF. CDR3 bases: TGTGCCTGGAACAGGGCATACGAGCAGTACTTC.

The chain couples TRBV6-6 to TRBJ1-1; tentative D call: TRBD1 (6 bases). CDR3 length equals 16 residues. The V and J ends lost 2 bases and 5 bases respectively, with 18 bases between them. Germline V lookup: CDR1 MNHNY, CDR2 SVGAGI (reference sequence). The CDR3: CASSYKGGIGRTEAFF. Written as DNA, the CDR3 is TGTGCCAGCAGTTACAAGGGGGGGATTGGGCGGACTGAAGCTTTCTTT.

This sequence joins TRBV9 and TRBJ1-5; D is perhaps TRBD1 (5 bases). The length of the CDR3 is 14 residues. CDR1 is SGDLS and CDR2 is YYNGEE in the germline V gene. Trimming pared 3 bases from V and 5 bases from J, leaving 12 bases between. DNA of the CDR3: TGTGCCAGCAGCGAGGAGGGGCGTTATCAGCCCCAGCATTTT. The encoded protein is CASSEEGRYQPQHF.

The genes are TRBV6-5 and TRBJ2-7, with D maybe TRBD1 (6 bases). Per the germline V gene, CDR1 is MNHEY and CDR2 is SVGAGI. Trimming removed 2 bases from V and 3 bases from J, with 11 bases in between. The CDR3 is 14 amino acids. The CDR3 DNA sequence: TGTGCCAGCAGTTACCTGGGACACATCTACGAGCAGTACTTC. Encoded protein: CASSYLGHIYEQYF.

This chain links TRBV19 with TRBJ2-7, with D perhaps matching TRBD1 (6 bases). Germline CDR1 reads LNHDA; CDR2 reads SQIVND (reference sequence). V was trimmed by 3 bases and J by 2 bases, leaving 14 bases between them. The CDR3 is 15 amino acids. The CDR3 sequence is CASSMGADRAYEQYF. The CDR3 nucleotides are TGTGCCAGTAGTATGGGGGCGGACCGAGCCTACGAGCAGTACTTC. The full variable domain, rest sourced from reference TRBV19 and TRBJ2-7, is DGGITQSPKYLFRKEGQNVTLSCEQNLNHDAMYWYRQDPGQGLRLIYYSQIVNDFQKGDIAEGYSVSREKKESFPLTVTSAQKNPTAFYLCASSMGADRAYEQYFGPGTRLTVT.

The chain has TRBV29-1 and TRBJ2-1, with TRBD2 identical over 11 bases. Germline trimming cut 7 bases from V and 4 bases from J; bases unmatched to any gene: 6. Germline V gene sequence: CDR1 SQVTM, CDR2 ANQGSEA. This CDR3 region has 14 residues. In nucleotides, the CDR3 is TGCAGCGGCGAGGGGACTAGCGGTTACAATGAGCAGTTCTTC. Translation: CSGEGTSGYNEQFF.

The rearrangement links TRBV6-5 to TRBJ2-2; possibly TRBD1 for D (6 bases). Germline V gives CDR1 MNHEY, CDR2 SVGAGI. Between the trimmed V and J ends, which lost 6 bases and 1 base, there was a span of 12 bases. There are 15 residues in the CDR3. The CDR3 DNA is TGTGCCAGCAGGCCCGGACAGATGAACACCGGGGAGCTGTTTTTT. Amino acid sequence: CASRPGQMNTGELFF.

The chain links TRBV6-5 to TRBJ2-6; 8 bases are shared with TRBD1. Trimming removed 4 bases from V and 3 bases from J; junction bases left unmatched: 2. Germline V CDR1 and CDR2: MNHEY, SVGAGI. The CDR3 length is 15 residues. DNA for the CDR3: TGTGCCAGCAGTTCCAGGGGGCTTGGGGCCAACGTCCTGACTTTC. Its translation is CASSSRGLGANVLTF.